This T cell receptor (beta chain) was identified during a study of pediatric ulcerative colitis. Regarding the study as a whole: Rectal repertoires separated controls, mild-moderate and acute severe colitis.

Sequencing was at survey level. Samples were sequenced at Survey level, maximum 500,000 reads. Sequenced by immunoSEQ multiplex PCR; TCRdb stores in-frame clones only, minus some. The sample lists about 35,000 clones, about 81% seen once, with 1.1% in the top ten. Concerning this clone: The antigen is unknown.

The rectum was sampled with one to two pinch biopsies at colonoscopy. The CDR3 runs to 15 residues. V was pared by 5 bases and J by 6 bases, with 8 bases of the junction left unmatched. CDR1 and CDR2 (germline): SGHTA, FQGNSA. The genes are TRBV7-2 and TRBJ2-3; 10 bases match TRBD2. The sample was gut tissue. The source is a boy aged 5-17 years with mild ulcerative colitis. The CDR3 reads CASSRLAGAGDTQYF. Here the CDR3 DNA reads TGTGCCAGCAGCCGGCTAGCGGGGGCAGGGGATACGCAGTATTTT.